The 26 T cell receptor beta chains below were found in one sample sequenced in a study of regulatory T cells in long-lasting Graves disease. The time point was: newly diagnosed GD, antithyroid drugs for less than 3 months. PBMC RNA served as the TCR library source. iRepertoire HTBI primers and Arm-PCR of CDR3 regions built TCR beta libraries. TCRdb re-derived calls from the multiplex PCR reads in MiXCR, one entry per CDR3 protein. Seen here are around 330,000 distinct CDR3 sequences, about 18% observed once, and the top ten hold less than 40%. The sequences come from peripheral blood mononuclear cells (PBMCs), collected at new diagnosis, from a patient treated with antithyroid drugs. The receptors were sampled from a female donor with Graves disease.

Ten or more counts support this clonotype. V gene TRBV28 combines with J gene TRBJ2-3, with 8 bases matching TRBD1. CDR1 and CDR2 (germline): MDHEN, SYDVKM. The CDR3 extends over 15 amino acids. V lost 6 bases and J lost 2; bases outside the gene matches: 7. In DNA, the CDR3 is TGTGCCAGCAGAATAAGACAGGGGAACACAGATACGCAGTATTTT. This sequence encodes CASRIRQGNTDTQYF.

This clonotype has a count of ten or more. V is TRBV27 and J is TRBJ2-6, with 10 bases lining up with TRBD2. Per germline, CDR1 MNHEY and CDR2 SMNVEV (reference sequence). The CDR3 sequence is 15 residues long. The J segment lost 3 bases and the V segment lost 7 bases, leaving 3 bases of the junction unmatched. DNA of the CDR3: TGTGCCAGCACCATAGCGGGAGGTGGGGCCAACGTCCTGACTTTC. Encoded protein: CASTIAGGGANVLTF.

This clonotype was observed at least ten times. The CDR3 is CASSRNQETQYF. In DNA, the CDR3 is TGTGCCAGCAGTCGCAACCAAGAGACCCAGTACTTC. The V call is TRBV27, the J call TRBJ2-5; D is undetermined. Germline V lookup: CDR1 MNHEY, CDR2 SMNVEV (reference sequence). Trimming took 5 bases from V and 0 from J, leaving 4 bases between them. This CDR3 spans 12 amino acids.

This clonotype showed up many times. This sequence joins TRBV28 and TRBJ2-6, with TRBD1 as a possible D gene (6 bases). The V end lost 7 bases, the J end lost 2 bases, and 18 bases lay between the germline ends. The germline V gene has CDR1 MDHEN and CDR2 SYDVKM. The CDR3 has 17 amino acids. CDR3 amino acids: CASTGQQGLAGANVLTF. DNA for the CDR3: TGTGCCAGCACCGGCCAACAGGGTCTGGCTGGGGCCAACGTCCTGACTTTC.

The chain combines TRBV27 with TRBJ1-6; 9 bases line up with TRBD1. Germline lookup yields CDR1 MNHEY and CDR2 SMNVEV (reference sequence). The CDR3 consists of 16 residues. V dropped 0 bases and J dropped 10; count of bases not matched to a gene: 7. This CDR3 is CASSLSGQGGGSPLHF. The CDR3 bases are TGTGCCAGCAGTTTATCGGGACAGGGCGGCGGCTCACCCCTCCACTTT.

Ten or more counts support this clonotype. CDR3 loop: CASAPKGAGSNEQFF. The CDR3 bases are TGTGCCAGTGCCCCAAAGGGTGCGGGCAGCAATGAGCAGTTCTTC. The chain uses TRBV19 and TRBJ2-1; D may be TRBD2 (5 bases). CDR1 is LNHDA and CDR2 is SQIVND in the germline V gene (reference sequence). V lost 8 bases and J 6 bases, leaving 20 bases between the germline ends. This CDR3 has 15 amino acids. The variable domain in full, with the rest retrieved from reference TRBV19 and TRBJ2-1, is DGGITQSPKYLFRKEGQNVTLSCEQNLNHDAMYWYRQDPGQGLRLIYYSQIVNDFQKGDIAEGYSVSREKKESFPLTVTSAQKNPTAFYLCASAPKGAGSNEQFFGPGTRLTVL.

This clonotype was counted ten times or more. CDR3: CASSPVPDPRPYNEQFF. In DNA, the CDR3 is TGTGCCAGCAGCCCAGTACCGGACCCTAGGCCTTACAATGAGCAGTTCTTC. The chain uses TRBV2 and TRBJ2-1; D not certain. V was pared by 6 bases and J by 4 bases, with 22 bases between. The CDR3 consists of 17 residues. The germline CDR1 and CDR2 sequences are SNHLY and FYNNEI. The full variable domain, with the rest looked up from reference TRBV2 and TRBJ2-1, is EPEVTQTPSHQVTQMGQEVILRCVPISNHLYFYWYRQILGQKVEFLVSFYNNEISEKSEIFDDQFSVERPDGSNFTLKIRSTKLEDSAMYFCASSPVPDPRPYNEQFFGPGTRLTVL.

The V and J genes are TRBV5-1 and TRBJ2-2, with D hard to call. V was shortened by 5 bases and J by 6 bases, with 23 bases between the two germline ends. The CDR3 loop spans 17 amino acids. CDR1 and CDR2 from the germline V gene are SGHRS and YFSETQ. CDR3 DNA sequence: TGCGCCAGCAGGGGATCCCGGGCCTTAAGGGAACCCGGGGAGCTGTTTTTT. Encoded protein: CASRGSRALREPGELFF.

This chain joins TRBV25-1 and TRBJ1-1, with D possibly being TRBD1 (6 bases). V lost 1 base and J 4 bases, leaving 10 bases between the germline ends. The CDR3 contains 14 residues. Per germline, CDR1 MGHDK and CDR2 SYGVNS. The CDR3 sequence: CASSELRGATEAFF. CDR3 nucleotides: TGTGCCAGCAGTGAATTGAGGGGGGCCACTGAAGCTTTCTTT.

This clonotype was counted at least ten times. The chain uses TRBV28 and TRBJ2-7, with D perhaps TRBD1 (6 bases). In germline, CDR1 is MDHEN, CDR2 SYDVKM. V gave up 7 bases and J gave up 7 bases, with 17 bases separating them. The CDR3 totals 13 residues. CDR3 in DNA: TGTGCCAGCATCTTAGGGGGAACCAAAGAGCAGTACTTC. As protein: CASILGGTKEQYF.

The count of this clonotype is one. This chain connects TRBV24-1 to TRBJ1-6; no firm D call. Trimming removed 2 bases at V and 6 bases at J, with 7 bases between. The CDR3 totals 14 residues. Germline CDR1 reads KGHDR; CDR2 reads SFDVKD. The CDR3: CATSDSKINSPLHF. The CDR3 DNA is TGTGCCACCAGTGATTCTAAAATTAATTCACCCCTCCACTTT.

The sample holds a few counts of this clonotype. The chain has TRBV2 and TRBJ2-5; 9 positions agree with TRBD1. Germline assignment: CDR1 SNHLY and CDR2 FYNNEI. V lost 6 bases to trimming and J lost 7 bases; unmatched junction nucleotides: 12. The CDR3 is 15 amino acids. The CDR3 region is CASRNWGQGGGTQYF. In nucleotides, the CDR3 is TGTGCCAGCAGGAACTGGGGACAGGGTGGAGGGACCCAGTACTTC.

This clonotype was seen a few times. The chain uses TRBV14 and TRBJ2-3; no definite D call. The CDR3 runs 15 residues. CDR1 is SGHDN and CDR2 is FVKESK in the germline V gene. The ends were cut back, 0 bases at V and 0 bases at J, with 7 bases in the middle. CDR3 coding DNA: TGTGCCAGCAGCCAAGATGTTAGAAGCACAGATACGCAGTATTTT. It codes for CASSQDVRSTDTQYF.

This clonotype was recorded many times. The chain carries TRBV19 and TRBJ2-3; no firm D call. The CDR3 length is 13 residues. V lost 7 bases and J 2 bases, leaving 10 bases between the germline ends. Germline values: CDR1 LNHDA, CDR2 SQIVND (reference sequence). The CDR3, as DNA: TGTGCCAGTACGTGGACCTTCACAGATACGCAGTATTTT. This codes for CASTWTFTDTQYF.

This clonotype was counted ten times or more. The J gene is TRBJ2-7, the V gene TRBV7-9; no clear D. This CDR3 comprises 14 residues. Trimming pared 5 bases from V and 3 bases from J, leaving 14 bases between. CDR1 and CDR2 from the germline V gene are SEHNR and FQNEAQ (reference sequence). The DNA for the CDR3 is TGTGCCAGCAGCCAAGGACCCTGGAACTACGAGCAGTACTTC. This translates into CASSQGPWNYEQYF.

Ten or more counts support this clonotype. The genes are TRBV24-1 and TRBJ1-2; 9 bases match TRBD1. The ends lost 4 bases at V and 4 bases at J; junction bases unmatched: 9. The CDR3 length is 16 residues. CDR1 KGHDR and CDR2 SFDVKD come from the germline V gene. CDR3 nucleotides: TGTGCCACCAGTGAATTCGGGACAGGGAAAGGCTATGGCTACACCTTC. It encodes CATSEFGTGKGYGYTF.

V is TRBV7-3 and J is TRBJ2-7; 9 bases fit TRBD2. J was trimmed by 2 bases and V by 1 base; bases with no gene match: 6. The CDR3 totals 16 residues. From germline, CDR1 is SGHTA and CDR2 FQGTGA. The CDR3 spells CASSLIPGLAPYEQYF. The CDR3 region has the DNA TGTGCCAGCAGCTTAATCCCGGGACTAGCTCCCTACGAGCAGTACTTC.

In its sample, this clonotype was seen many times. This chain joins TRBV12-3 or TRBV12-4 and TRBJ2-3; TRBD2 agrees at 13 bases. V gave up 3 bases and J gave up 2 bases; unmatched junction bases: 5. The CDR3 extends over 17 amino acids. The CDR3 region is CASSFTSGRAFTDTQYF. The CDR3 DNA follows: TGTGCCAGCAGTTTTACTAGCGGGAGGGCCTTCACAGATACGCAGTATTTT.

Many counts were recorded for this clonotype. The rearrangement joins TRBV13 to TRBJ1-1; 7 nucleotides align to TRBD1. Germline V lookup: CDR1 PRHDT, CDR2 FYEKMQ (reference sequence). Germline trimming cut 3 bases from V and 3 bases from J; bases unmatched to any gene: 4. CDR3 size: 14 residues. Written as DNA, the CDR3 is TGTGCCAGCAGCTTGGGGCAGGGGGACACTGAAGCTTTCTTT. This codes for CASSLGQGDTEAFF.

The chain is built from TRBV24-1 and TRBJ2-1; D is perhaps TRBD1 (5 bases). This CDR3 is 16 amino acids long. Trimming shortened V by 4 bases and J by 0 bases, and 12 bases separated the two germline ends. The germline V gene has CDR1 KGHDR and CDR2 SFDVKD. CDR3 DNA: TGTGCCACCAGTGACAGACAGCAAACCTCCTACAATGAGCAGTTCTTC. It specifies CATSDRQQTSYNEQFF.

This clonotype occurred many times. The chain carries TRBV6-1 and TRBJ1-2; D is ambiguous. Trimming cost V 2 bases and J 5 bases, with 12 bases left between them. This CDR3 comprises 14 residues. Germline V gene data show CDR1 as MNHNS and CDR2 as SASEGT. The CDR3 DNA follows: TGTGCCAGCAGTGAATCCCCCGGACGTTATGGCTACACCTTC. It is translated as CASSESPGRYGYTF.

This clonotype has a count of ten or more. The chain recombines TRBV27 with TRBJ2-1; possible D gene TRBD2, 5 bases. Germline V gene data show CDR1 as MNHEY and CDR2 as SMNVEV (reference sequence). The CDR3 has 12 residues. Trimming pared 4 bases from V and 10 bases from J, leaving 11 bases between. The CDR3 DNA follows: TGTGCCAGCAGTTATAATCGAGGGGAGCAGTTCTTC. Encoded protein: CASSYNRGEQFF.

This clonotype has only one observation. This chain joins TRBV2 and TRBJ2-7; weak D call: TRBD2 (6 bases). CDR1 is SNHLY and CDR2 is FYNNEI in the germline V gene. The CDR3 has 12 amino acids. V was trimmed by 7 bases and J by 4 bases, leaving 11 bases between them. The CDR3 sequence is CASIPGEYEQYF. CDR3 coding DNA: TGTGCCAGCATACCGGGAGAATACGAGCAGTACTTC.

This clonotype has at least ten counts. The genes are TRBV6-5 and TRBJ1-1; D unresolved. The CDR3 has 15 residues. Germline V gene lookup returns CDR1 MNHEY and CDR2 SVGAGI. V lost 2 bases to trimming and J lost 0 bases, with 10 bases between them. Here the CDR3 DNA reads TGTGCCAGCAGTTACGAAGGACGGCTGAACACTGAAGCTTTCTTT. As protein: CASSYEGRLNTEAFF.

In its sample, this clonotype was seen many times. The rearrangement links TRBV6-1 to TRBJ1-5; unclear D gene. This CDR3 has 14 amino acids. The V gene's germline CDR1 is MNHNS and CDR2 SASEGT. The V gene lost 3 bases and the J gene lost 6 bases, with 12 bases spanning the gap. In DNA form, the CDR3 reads TGTGCCAGCAGTGACCCAGGACGGATTCAGCCCCAGCATTTT. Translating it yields CASSDPGRIQPQHF.

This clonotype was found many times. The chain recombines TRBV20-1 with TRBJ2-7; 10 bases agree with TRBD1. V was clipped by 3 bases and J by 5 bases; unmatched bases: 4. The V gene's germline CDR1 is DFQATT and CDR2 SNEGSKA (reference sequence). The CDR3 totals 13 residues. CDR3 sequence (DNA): TGCAGTGCTAGCGGGGACAGGGGCCACGAGCAGTACTTC. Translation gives CSASGDRGHEQYF.